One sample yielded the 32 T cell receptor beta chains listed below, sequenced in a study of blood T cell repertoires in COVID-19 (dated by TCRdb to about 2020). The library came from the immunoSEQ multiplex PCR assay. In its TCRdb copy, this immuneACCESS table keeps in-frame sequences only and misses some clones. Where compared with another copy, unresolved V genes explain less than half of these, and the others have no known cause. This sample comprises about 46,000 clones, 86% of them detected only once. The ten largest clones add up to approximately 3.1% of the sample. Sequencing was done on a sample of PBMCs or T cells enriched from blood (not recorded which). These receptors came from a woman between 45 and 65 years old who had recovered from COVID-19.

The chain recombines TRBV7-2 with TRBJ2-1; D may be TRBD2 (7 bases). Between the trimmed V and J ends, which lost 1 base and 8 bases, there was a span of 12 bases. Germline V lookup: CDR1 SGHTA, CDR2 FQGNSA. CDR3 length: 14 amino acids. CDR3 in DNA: TGTGCCAGCAGCTTAGTGGGGGGGCCCGATGAGCAGTTCTTC. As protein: CASSLVGGPDEQFF.

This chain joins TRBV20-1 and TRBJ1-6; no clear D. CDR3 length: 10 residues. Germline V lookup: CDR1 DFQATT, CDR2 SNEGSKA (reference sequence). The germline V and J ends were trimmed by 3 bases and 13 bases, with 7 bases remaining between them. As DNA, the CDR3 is TGCAGTGCTAGTCTGTCTCCCCTCCACTTT. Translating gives CSASLSPLHF.

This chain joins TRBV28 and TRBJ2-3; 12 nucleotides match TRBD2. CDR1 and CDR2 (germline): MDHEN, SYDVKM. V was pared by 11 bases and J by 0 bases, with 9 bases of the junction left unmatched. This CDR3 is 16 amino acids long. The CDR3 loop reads CAGRLAGAPSTDTQYF. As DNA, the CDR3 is TGTGCCGGCCGACTAGCGGGGGCCCCTAGCACAGATACGCAGTATTTT.

The chain's CDR3 is CASSLATSGSGRETQYF. In nucleotides, the CDR3 is TGCGCCAGCAGCTTGGCCACTAGCGGGAGTGGGCGAGAGACCCAGTACTTC. This rearrangement joins TRBV5-1 to TRBJ2-5, with 11 bases identical to TRBD2. CDR3 length: 17 residues. V gave up 0 bases and J gave up 4 bases; unmatched junction bases: 8. Germline CDR1 SGHRS, CDR2 YFSETQ.

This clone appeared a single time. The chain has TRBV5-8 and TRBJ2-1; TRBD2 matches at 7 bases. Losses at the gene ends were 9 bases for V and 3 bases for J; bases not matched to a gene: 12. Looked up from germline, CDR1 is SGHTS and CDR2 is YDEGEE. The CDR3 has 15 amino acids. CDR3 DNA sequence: TGTGCCATCTCCCGGTCGCTAGCGGTCTACAATGAGCAGTTCTTC. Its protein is CAISRSLAVYNEQFF.

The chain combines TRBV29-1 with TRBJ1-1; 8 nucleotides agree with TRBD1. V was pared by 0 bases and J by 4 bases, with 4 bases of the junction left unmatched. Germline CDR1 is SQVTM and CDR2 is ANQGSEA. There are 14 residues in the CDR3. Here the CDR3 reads CSVEDGTGGTEAFF. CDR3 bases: TGCAGCGTTGAAGATGGTACAGGGGGCACTGAAGCTTTCTTT.

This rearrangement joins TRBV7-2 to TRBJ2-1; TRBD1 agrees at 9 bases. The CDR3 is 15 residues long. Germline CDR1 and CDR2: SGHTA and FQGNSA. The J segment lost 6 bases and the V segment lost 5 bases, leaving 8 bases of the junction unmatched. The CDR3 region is CASSPGQGTGNEQFF. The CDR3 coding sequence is TGTGCCAGCAGCCCGGGACAGGGAACAGGCAATGAGCAGTTCTTC.

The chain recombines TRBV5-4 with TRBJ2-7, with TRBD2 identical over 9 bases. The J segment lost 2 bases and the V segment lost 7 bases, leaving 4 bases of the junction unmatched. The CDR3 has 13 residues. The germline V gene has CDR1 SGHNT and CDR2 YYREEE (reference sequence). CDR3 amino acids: CASSASGTYEQYF. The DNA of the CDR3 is TGTGCCAGCTCTGCTAGCGGGACCTACGAGCAGTACTTC. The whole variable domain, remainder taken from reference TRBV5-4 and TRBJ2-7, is ETGVTQSPTHLIKTRGQQVTLRCSSQSGHNTVSWYQQALGQGPQFIFQYYREEENGRGNFPPRFSGLQFPNYSSELNVNALELDDSALYLCASSASGTYEQYFGPGTRLTVT.

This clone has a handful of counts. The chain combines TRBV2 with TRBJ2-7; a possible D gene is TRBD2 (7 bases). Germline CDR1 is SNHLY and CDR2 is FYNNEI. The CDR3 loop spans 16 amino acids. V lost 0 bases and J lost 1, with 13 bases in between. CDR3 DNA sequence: TGTGCCAGCAGTGAAGCGGGGGGGCTCGGGTCCTACGAGCAGTACTTC. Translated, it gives CASSEAGGLGSYEQYF.

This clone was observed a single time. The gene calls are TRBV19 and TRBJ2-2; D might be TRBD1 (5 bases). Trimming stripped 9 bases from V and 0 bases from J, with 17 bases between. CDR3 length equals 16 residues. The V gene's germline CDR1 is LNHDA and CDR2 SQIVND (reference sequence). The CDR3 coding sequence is TGTGCCAGGCTCCTATGGGGCAGTCCGAACACCGGGGAGCTGTTTTTT. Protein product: CARLLWGSPNTGELFF.

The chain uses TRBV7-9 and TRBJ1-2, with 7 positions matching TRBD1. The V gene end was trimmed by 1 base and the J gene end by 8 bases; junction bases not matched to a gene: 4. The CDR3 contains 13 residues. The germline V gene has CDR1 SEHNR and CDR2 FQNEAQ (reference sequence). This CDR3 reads CASSLETGHGYTF. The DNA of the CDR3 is TGTGCCAGCAGCTTAGAGACAGGGCACGGCTACACCTTC.

The chain's CDR3 is CASSQAGTGELFF. CDR3 DNA: TGTGCCAGCAGCCAAGCGGGAACCGGGGAGCTGTTTTTT. The chain joins TRBV3-1 (or the pseudogene TRBV3-2) to TRBJ2-2, with D perhaps TRBD2 (5 bases). Germline values: CDR1 LGHDT, CDR2 YNNKEL (reference sequence). CDR3 length: 13 residues. Trimming cost V 1 base and J 5 bases, with 5 bases left between them.

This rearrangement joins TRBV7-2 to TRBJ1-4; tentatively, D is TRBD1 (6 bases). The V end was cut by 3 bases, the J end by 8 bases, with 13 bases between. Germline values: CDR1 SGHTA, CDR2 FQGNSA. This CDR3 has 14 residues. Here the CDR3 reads CASSLGGDREKLFF. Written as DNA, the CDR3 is TGTGCCAGCAGCTTGGGCGGAGACAGGGAAAAACTGTTTTTT. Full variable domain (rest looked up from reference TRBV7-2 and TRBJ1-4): GAGVSQSPSNKVTEKGKDVELRCDPISGHTALYWYRQSLGQGLEFLIYFQGNSAPDKSGLPSDRFSAERTGGSVSTLTIQRTQQEDSAVYLCASSLGGDREKLFFGSGTQLSVL.

The CDR3 DNA follows: TGCAGTGGGGGGGGGATGAACACTGAAGCTTTCTTT. Translating gives CSGGGMNTEAFF. V and J are TRBV29-1 and TRBJ1-1, with a tentative D call TRBD1 (5 bases). The length of the CDR3 is 12 residues. Germline values: CDR1 SQVTM, CDR2 ANQGSEA.

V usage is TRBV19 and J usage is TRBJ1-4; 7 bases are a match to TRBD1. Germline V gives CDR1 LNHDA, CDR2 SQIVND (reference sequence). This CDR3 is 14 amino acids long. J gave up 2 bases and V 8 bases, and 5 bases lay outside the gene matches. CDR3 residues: CASGVQGTNEKLFF. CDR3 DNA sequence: TGTGCCAGTGGTGTACAGGGGACTAATGAAAAACTGTTTTTT.

The CDR3 sequence is CASTAGVYETQYF. The DNA of the CDR3 is TGTGCCAGCACGGCAGGGGTGTACGAGACCCAGTACTTC. The chain links TRBV7-7 to TRBJ2-5, with a weak D call TRBD1 (6 bases). The V and J ends lost 7 bases and 5 bases respectively, with 14 bases between them. The CDR3 is made up of 13 amino acids. CDR1 is SSHAT, CDR2 FNYEAQ, per germline (reference sequence).

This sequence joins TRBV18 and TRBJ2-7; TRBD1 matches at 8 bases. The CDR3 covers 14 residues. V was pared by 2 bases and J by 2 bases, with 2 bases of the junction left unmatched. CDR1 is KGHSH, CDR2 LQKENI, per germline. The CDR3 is CASSPRTGPYEQYF. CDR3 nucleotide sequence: TGTGCCAGCTCACCAAGGACAGGGCCCTACGAGCAGTACTTC. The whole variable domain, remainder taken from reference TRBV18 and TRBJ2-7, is NAGVMQNPRHLVRRRGQEARLRCSPMKGHSHVYWYRQLPEEGLKFMVYLQKENIIDESGMPKERFSAEFPKEGPSILRIQQVVRGDSAAYFCASSPRTGPYEQYFGPGTRLTVT.

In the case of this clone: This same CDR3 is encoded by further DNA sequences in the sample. CDR3 residues: CASSLGQNYGYTF. CDR3 in DNA: TGTGCCAGCAGTTTGGGACAGAACTATGGCTACACCTTC. V usage is TRBV28 and J usage is TRBJ1-2; 7 nucleotides line up with TRBD1. V dropped 3 bases and J dropped 2; count of bases not matched to a gene: 0. The V gene's germline CDR1 is MDHEN and CDR2 SYDVKM. The CDR3 loop spans 13 amino acids.

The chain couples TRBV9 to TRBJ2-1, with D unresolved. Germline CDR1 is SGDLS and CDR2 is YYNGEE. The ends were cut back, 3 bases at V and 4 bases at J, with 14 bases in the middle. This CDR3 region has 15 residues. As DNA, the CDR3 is TGTGCCAGCAGCGCCGTATCAAGCGCTTACAATGAGCAGTTCTTC. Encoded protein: CASSAVSSAYNEQFF.

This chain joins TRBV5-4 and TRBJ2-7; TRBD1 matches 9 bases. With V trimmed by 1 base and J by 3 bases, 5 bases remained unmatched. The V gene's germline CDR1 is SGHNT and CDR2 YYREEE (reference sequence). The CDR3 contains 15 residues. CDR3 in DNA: TGTGCCAGCAGCTTGATGGGGACAGGGAACTACGAGCAGTACTTC. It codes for CASSLMGTGNYEQYF.

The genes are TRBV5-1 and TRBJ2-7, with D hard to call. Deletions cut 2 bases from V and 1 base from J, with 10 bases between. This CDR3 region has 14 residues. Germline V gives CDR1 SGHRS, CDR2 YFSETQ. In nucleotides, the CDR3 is TGCGCCAGCAGCTTCCAGGCTACGTCCTACGAGCAGTACTTC. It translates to CASSFQATSYEQYF.

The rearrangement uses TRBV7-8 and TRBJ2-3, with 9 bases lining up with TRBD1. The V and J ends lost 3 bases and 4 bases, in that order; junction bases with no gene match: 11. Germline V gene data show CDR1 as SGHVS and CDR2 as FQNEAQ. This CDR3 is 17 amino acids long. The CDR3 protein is CASSLEVPGQGADTQYF. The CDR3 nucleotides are TGTGCCAGCAGCTTGGAGGTTCCGGGACAGGGCGCAGATACGCAGTATTTT.

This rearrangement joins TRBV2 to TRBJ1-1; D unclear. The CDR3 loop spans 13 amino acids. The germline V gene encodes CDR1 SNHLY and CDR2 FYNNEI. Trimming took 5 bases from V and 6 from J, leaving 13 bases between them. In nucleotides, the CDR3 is TGTGCCAGCAGTCTATCCGTTCAAGCTGAAGCTTTCTTT. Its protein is CASSLSVQAEAFF. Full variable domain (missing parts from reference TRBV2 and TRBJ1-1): EPEVTQTPSHQVTQMGQEVILRCVPISNHLYFYWYRQILGQKVEFLVSFYNNEISEKSEIFDDQFSVERPDGSNFTLKIRSTKLEDSAMYFCASSLSVQAEAFFGQGTRLTVV.

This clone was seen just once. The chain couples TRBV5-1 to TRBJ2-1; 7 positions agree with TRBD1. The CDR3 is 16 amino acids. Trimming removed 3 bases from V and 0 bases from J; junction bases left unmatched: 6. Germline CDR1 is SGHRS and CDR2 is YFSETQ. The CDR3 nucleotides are TGCGCCAGCAGCTCGACTACAGGGGCCTCCTACAATGAGCAGTTCTTC. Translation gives CASSSTTGASYNEQFF.

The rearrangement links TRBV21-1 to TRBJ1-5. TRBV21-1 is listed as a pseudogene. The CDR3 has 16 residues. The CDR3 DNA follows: TGTGCCAGCAGCAAAGGGGCGGGGGGGGCTAATCAGCCCCAGCATTTT. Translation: CASSKGAGGANQPQHF.

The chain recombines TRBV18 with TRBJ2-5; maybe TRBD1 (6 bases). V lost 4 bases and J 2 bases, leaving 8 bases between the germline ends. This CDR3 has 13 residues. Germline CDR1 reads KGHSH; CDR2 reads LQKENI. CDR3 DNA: TGTGCCAGCTCACAACAGGGTCAAGAGACCCAGTACTTC. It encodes CASSQQGQETQYF.

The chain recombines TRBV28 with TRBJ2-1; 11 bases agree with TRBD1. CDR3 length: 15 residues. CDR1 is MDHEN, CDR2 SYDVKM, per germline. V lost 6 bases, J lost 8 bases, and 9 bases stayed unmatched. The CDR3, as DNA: TGTGCCAGCAGCACACCGGGACAGGGGGTCTATGAGCAGTTCTTC. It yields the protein CASSTPGQGVYEQFF.

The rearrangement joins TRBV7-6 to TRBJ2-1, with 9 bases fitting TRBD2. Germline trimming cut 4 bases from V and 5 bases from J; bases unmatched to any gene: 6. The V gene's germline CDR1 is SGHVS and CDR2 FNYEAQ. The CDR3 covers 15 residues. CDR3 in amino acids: CASSSRPSGNNEQFF. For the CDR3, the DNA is TGTGCCAGCAGCTCCAGACCTAGCGGGAACAATGAGCAGTTCTTC. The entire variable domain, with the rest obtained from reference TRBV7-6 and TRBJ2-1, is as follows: GAGVSQSPRYKVTKRGQDVALRCDPISGHVSLYWYRQALGQGPEFLTYFNYEAQQDKSGLPNDRFSAERPEGSISTLTIQRTEQRDSAMYRCASSSRPSGNNEQFFGPGTRLTVL.

DNA for the CDR3: TGCGCCAGCAGCCCCAGGGACAGAGCTGGGGCCAACGTCCTGACTTTC. It yields the protein CASSPRDRAGANVLTF. The chain recombines TRBV4-1 with TRBJ2-6, with 7 positions matching TRBD1. The CDR3 contains 16 residues. Germline V CDR1 and CDR2: MGHRA, YSYEKL. Trimming at V came to 4 bases and at J to 2 bases, leaving 5 bases not matched to a gene.

CDR3 sequence: CATSDPTGTDTQYF. The CDR3 DNA is TGTGCCACCAGTGATCCTACAGGTACAGATACGCAGTATTTT. V and J are TRBV24-1 and TRBJ2-3; the D gene is possibly TRBD1 (5 bases). The germline gives CDR1 KGHDR, CDR2 SFDVKD. The CDR3 sequence is 14 residues long. V lost 3 bases and J 3 bases, leaving 9 bases between the germline ends.

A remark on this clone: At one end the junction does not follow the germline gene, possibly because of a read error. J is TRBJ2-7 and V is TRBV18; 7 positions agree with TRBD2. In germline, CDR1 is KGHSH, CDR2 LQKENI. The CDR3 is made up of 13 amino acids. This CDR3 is CASSPQRDYEQYF. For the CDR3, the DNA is TGTGCCAGCTCCCCACAGCGGGACTACGAGCAGTACTTC.

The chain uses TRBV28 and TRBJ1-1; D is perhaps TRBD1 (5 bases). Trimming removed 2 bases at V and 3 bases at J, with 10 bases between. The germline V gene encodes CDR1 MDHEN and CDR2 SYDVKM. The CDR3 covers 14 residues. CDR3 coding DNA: TGTGCCAGCAGTTTAACGGGGGACTACACTGAAGCTTTCTTT. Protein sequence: CASSLTGDYTEAFF. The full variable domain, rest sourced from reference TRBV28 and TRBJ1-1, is DVKVTQSSRYLVKRTGEKVFLECVQDMDHENMFWYRQDPGLGLRLIYFSYDVKMKEKGDIPEGYSVSREKKERFSLILESASTNQTSMYLCASSLTGDYTEAFFGQGTRLTVV.